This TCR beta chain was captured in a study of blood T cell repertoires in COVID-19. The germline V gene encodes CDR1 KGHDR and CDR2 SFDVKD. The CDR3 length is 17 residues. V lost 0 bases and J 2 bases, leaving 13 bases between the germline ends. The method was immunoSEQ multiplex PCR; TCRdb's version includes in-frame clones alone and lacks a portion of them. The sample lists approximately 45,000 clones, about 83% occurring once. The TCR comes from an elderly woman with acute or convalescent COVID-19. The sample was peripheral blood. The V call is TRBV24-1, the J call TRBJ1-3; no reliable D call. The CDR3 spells CATSDLQHGDPGNTIYF. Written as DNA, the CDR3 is TGTGCCACCAGTGATTTGCAGCACGGGGATCCTGGAAACACCATATATTTT.